This T cell receptor (beta chain) was obtained from a study of blood T cells in healthy people across ages (dated by TCRdb to 2014 to 2015). Study-level background: Template switching captured roughly one uniquely barcoded TCR beta cDNA molecule per two T cells in model experiments. Age-related changes in TCR beta repertoire diversity were measured in the study by deep sequencing normalized with unique cDNA molecular identifiers. For two donors (one aged 18 to 29 and one aged 80 or older), the study analyzed two additional independent replicas of 1 million unique cDNA reads from the same blood draw. The donors were split into four age groups: young (average about 15 years), middle-aged (roughly 39), aged (approximately 60) and long-lived (under 90).

Library generation was performed with 5' RACE. TCRdb records Illumina HiSeq 2500 as the sequencer. A second 7 to 11 cycle PCR used a sample-barcoded 5' primer and a J-beta primer mix. A unique molecular identifier was introduced onto each TCR beta cDNA molecule by a template-switch 5' adaptor carrying 12 random nucleotides. Each sample yielded at least 2.5 million CDR3-containing paired-end reads. The Mint cDNA synthesis kit, primed by a TRBC-specific oligonucleotide, was used to synthesize first-strand cDNA from all RNA. After uracil-DNA glycosylase treatment, a first 18-cycle PCR used universal primers M1SS and BC2_uni_R on all cDNA. From the authors' description of their analysis: Normalization of each sample was performed by random selection of 1 million high-quality reads, each carrying a distinct molecular identifier. Instead of being binned into consensus sequences, reads that shared molecular identifiers were thrown out. MiTCR, set to a Q25 quality threshold and the strictest error-elimination algorithm, was used for CDR3 identification, clonotype clustering and error correction. Lower-bound total TCR beta diversity was estimated with a nonparametric unseen species model using Euler transformation. The public reads were run again by TCRdb, first through fastp at Q25 and then through MiXCR, and only productive beta chains were kept. Identical CDR3 proteins give one entry, which carries the most common genes and DNA. TCRdb, rather than the study authors, made the V and J calls. Across this sample there are 750,000 to 850,000 distinct CDR3 sequences, with 25% seen only once. The ten most abundant clones make up around 3.6% of the sample.

The research as a whole found: There was a strong correlation between observed TCR beta diversity and the percentage of naive T cells measured by flow cytometry. As age increased, observed TCR beta diversity per million T cells dropped in a roughly linear way, and a significant reduction was already evident by age roughly 40. Since profiling was done on bulk unsorted PBMCs, naive and antigen-experienced compartments could not be conclusively compared. Compared with the aged group, the long-lived group had more naive CD4+ T cells, fewer expanded clones and increased TCR diversity, a pattern suggesting age selection. Estimates of total diversity from one million sequenced T cells were regarded as lower bounds and underestimates. The CMV infection status of donors was not known, potentially confounding age-related changes in expanded clonotypes.

Systemically healthy Caucasian individuals from Russia, 35 to 40 in total and aged 6 to 90 years, were included as donors. Each donor gave 8.5 to 10 milliliters of peripheral blood, collected into EDTA-treated Vacutainer tubes. Ficoll-Paque density-gradient centrifugation was used to isolate PBMCs, with at least 6.5 million per sample. Trizol reagent was used to extract total RNA from the PBMCs, yielding at least 6 micrograms per sample. For every donor, flow cytometry on a PBMC aliquot measured the percentage of naive CD45RAhigh/CD27high T cells. As encoded in the germline V gene, CDR1 is SQVTM while CDR2 is ANQGSEA. From the cysteine up to the phenylalanine, the CDR3 has a length of 11 residues. Only the CDR3 region is kept as DNA, spanning 33 bases read in frame from base 1. This clonotype has more than one count but fewer than ten. Its antigen is unknown. Nothing much larger sits one base from this clone, and base qualities are not available.

The data were also submitted as part of a second study, on T cells of mothers and their children. In that second paper, the authors write: Nine systemically healthy Caucasian individuals, comprising three mothers and their six children, were included as donors. cDNA synthesis consumed the entire amount of extracted RNA, loaded at around 1.5 ug RNA in each 15 ul reaction. In the second PCR, the M1S primer added sample barcodes and 2-4 random nucleotides. More than 9 million TCR beta CDR3 reads were obtained from each mother, and several million reads were obtained from each child. In both related and unrelated pairs, thymic selection shapes the output of TCR recombination in a similar way, with inherited differences having only a minor effect. Related mother-child pairs always showed normalized repertoire overlap that was slightly higher than in unrelated mother-child pairs, though the difference was never significant. No persistent microchimeric T cell clones were found, with a detection sensitivity of roughly 99 clones per million clonotypes. To look for features that set related mother-child pairs apart from unrelated individuals, the researchers ran deep NGS to compare the TCR beta repertoires of mothers and children. On average, the children were roughly 10 +/- 4 years old, while the mothers were approximately 40 +/- 4 years old. After adapter ligation with NEBNext reagents, the libraries were sequenced on Illumina HiSeq 2000 with 100+100 nt paired-end reads. To prevent cross-contamination, the mother and child libraries were prepared a month apart and were sequenced in separate runs. For each donor, between about 450,000 and 2,300,000 distinct TCR beta clonotypes were identified. Naive TCR beta clonotypes were estimated from low-frequency clonotypes matched to each donor's FACS-determined naive share, without sorting.

This chain is built from TRBV29-1 and TRBJ2-1; no D segment can be confidently identified. The J call is uncertain, as TRBJ2-7 better fits the DNA end. The TCR originated in a boy between 10 and 17 years old in good health. The sequenced sample was blood. The DNA is as follows: TGCAGCGTTGAAAGGACCTACGAGCAGTACTTC. Its coded protein is CSVERTYEQYF.